These 25 T cell receptor beta chains originate from one sample sequenced in a study of T cells in tuberculosis. Produced via immunoSEQ multiplex PCR; TCRdb's table is partial and in-frame only. The sample includes nearly 60,000 clones, roughly 86% of them seen just once. After thawing and overnight rest, PBMC were stained with GMM-loaded CD1B tetramer, viability dye and anti-CD3 for sorting. C32 glucose monomycolate from Rhodococcus equi was loaded onto the CD1B tetramers. What was sequenced was CD1b-GMM tetramer-negative cells sorted from PBMCs. These receptors were obtained from an adult woman with latent tuberculosis.

The chain has TRBV11-3 and TRBJ2-1; 9 nucleotides match TRBD2. With 1 base clipped from V and 6 bases from J, the junction kept 4 bases outside the gene matches. CDR1 and CDR2 (germline): SGHNT, YENEEA. This CDR3 is 15 amino acids long. In nucleotides, the CDR3 is TGTGCCAGCAGCTTAGGGGTAGCGGGAGTCAATGAGCAGTTCTTC. This codes for CASSLGVAGVNEQFF.

The CDR3 region is CAWRGQGIYEQYF. Here the CDR3 DNA reads TGTGCCTGGAGGGGGCAGGGGATCTACGAGCAGTACTTC. The chain joins TRBV30 to TRBJ2-7; weak D call: TRBD1 (6 bases). The CDR3 consists of 13 residues. V was shortened by 3 bases and J by 3 bases, with 12 bases between the two germline ends. Germline V gives CDR1 GTSNPN, CDR2 SVGIG (reference sequence).

J is TRBJ1-3 and V is TRBV7-9; 7 nucleotides agree with TRBD1. The CDR3 length is 16 residues. The ends lost 6 bases at V and 0 bases at J; junction bases unmatched: 8. The germline CDR1 and CDR2 sequences are SEHNR and FQNEAQ (reference sequence). In DNA, the CDR3 is TGTGCCAGCAGAGAAACCACAGGGGCCTCTGGAAACACCATATATTTT. It is translated as CASRETTGASGNTIYF.

CDR3 region: CASSQDFGRANQPQHF. In DNA form, the CDR3 reads TGCGCCAGCAGCCAAGATTTCGGCAGGGCTAATCAGCCCCAGCATTTT. The chain combines TRBV4-3 with TRBJ1-5; tentative D call: TRBD1 (5 bases). Germline V gene data show CDR1 as LGHNA and CDR2 as YSLEER. CDR3 length: 16 amino acids. V was trimmed by 0 bases and J by 4 bases, leaving 13 bases between them.

This clone was observed a single time. The chain is built from TRBV6-6 and TRBJ2-7; possibly TRBD1 for D (5 bases). This CDR3 has 12 amino acids. Germline assignment: CDR1 MNHNY and CDR2 SVGAGI (reference sequence). V was pared by 2 bases and J by 3 bases, with 5 bases between. In DNA form, the CDR3 reads TGTGCCAGCAGTTACAGGGGCTACGAGCAGTACTTC. Translated: CASSYRGYEQYF.

The CDR3 loop reads CASSWSWGGYNEQFF. In DNA form, the CDR3 reads TGCGCCAGCAGCTGGAGCTGGGGGGGCTACAATGAGCAGTTCTTC. The chain has TRBV5-1 and TRBJ2-1, with 7 bases that match TRBD2. V trimming: 3 bases; J trimming: 3 bases; junction bases outside the gene matches: 6. The germline V gene encodes CDR1 SGHRS and CDR2 YFSETQ. The CDR3 runs 15 residues. Together with reference TRBV5-1 and TRBJ2-1, the CDR3 gives the full variable domain: KAGVTQTPRYLIKTRGQQVTLSCSPISGHRSVSWYQQTPGQGLQFLFEYFSETQRNKGNFPGRFSGRQFSNSRSEMNVSTLELGDSALYLCASSWSWGGYNEQFFGPGTRLTVL.

This clone has only one observation. V and J are TRBV6-6 and TRBJ2-7; TRBD1 matches at 10 bases. In germline, CDR1 is MNHNY, CDR2 SVGAGI (reference sequence). J lost 5 bases, V lost 6 bases, and 7 bases had no gene match. This CDR3 contains 14 residues. The CDR3 spells CASRGGTGVNEQYF. The CDR3 bases are TGTGCCAGCAGAGGTGGGACAGGGGTCAACGAGCAGTACTTC.

This rearrangement joins TRBV18 to TRBJ1-2; the match to TRBD1 covers 12 bases. CDR3 length: 16 amino acids. Germline V CDR1 and CDR2: KGHSH, LQKENI. V dropped 2 bases and J dropped 6; count of bases not matched to a gene: 7. The CDR3 protein is CASSPIWGTGGHGYTF. DNA of the CDR3: TGTGCCAGCTCACCAATATGGGGGACAGGGGGCCATGGCTACACCTTC.

The chain links TRBV5-6 to TRBJ1-6; 7 nucleotides align to TRBD1. There are 15 residues in the CDR3. With 4 bases clipped from V and 9 bases from J, the junction kept 10 bases outside the gene matches. Germline V gene sequence: CDR1 SGHDT, CDR2 YYEEEE. Written as DNA, the CDR3 is TGTGCCAGCAGCGGAAGGACAGGTGGAGGTTCACCCCTCCACTTT. Protein sequence: CASSGRTGGGSPLHF.

The chain links TRBV28 to TRBJ2-4; a weak D match, TRBD1 (5 bases). V gave up 8 bases and J gave up 7 bases, with 15 bases separating them. Germline V gene lookup returns CDR1 MDHEN and CDR2 SYDVKM. The CDR3 is made up of 13 amino acids. The CDR3, as DNA: TGTGCCAGCTTTAGGGGTAACGGGAACATTCAGTACTTC. Translated, it gives CASFRGNGNIQYF.

The chain recombines TRBV10-3 with TRBJ1-1; D perhaps matches TRBD1 (6 bases). Germline V gives CDR1 ENHRY, CDR2 SYGVKD. V shed 6 bases and J shed 3 bases, with 8 bases lying between them. This CDR3 comprises 12 residues. CDR3 nucleotides: TGTGCCATCAGAGGGGGGGACACTGAAGCTTTCTTT. Translation gives CAIRGGDTEAFF.

V gene TRBV7-9 combines with J gene TRBJ1-1, with 8 bases matching TRBD1. Germline loops: CDR1 SEHNR, CDR2 FQNEAQ (reference sequence). V dropped 4 bases and J dropped 0; count of bases not matched to a gene: 7. The CDR3 has 16 amino acids. In nucleotides, the CDR3 is TGTGCCAGCAGCTCCGGACAGGGAACCCTGAACACTGAAGCTTTCTTT. Translating gives CASSSGQGTLNTEAFF.

This sequence joins TRBV6-4 and TRBJ1-2; TRBD1 matches 12 bases. The CDR3 totals 14 residues. V was pared by 4 bases and J by 8 bases, with 5 bases of the junction left unmatched. Per the germline V gene, CDR1 is MRHNA and CDR2 is SNTAGT. For the CDR3, the DNA is TGTGCCAGCAGTGCGGGACAGGGGGCTGACGGCTACACCTTC. As protein: CASSAGQGADGYTF.

This chain joins TRBV10-3 and TRBJ2-7; tentatively, D is TRBD1 (6 bases). This CDR3 spans 14 amino acids. The germline V gene encodes CDR1 ENHRY and CDR2 SYGVKD. Trimming shortened V by 1 base and J by 4 bases, and 11 bases separated the two germline ends. CDR3 nucleotides: TGTGCCATCAGTGAGTTGGGGGCGGATTACGAGCAGTACTTC. Its protein product is CAISELGADYEQYF.

V gene TRBV7-2 combines with J gene TRBJ2-1; no clear D gene. CDR3 length: 13 amino acids. Germline values: CDR1 SGHTA, CDR2 FQGNSA. With 4 bases removed from V and 7 bases from J, the gap between germline ends came to 11 bases. The CDR3 DNA sequence: TGTGCCAGCAGCTGGCCCTCGCGGAATGAGCAGTTCTTC. Translated: CASSWPSRNEQFF.

The rearrangement uses TRBV2 and TRBJ2-3, with TRBD2 as a possible D gene (6 bases). Trimming pared 6 bases from V and 0 bases from J, leaving 10 bases between. CDR3 length: 14 residues. The germline V gene has CDR1 SNHLY and CDR2 FYNNEI. DNA for the CDR3: TGTGCCAGCAGGCCGGGAGTTAGCACAGATACGCAGTATTTT. This sequence encodes CASRPGVSTDTQYF.

The chain employs TRBV9 and TRBJ1-4; 9 bases line up with TRBD1. The CDR3 spans 17 residues. The germline CDR1 and CDR2 sequences are SGDLS and YYNGEE. The J segment lost 0 bases and the V segment lost 4 bases, leaving 7 bases of the junction unmatched. The CDR3 DNA sequence: TGTGCCAGCAGCCAGGGACAGGGAGGGGCAACTAATGAAAAACTGTTTTTT. This encodes CASSQGQGGATNEKLFF.

The rearrangement uses TRBV5-1 and TRBJ2-3; 7 bases map to TRBD2. CDR1 SGHRS and CDR2 YFSETQ come from the germline V gene. The CDR3 totals 16 residues. J gave up 1 base and V 0 bases, and 5 bases lay outside the gene matches. In DNA, the CDR3 is TGCGCCAGCAGCTTGGCTCGCCTAGCGGGCACAGATACGCAGTATTTT. Translating it yields CASSLARLAGTDTQYF.

The rearrangement joins TRBV5-6 to TRBJ2-5, with a weak D call TRBD1 (6 bases). V lost 0 bases, J lost 3 bases, and 9 bases lay in between. Germline V CDR1 and CDR2: SGHDT, YYEEEE. The CDR3 is 14 amino acids. The CDR3 bases are TGTGCCAGCAGCTTGGCAGGGGTTAAAGAGACCCAGTACTTC. It codes for CASSLAGVKETQYF.

The V gene is TRBV6-5, the J gene TRBJ1-4, with D possibly matching TRBD1 (5 bases). Per the germline V gene, CDR1 is MNHEY and CDR2 is SVGAGI. V lost 6 bases and J 11 bases, leaving 19 bases between the germline ends. This CDR3 is 14 amino acids long. The CDR3 protein is CASSPTLGGGKLFF. CDR3 nucleotide sequence: TGTGCCAGCAGCCCGACCCTCGGGGGTGGGAAACTGTTTTTT.

V is TRBV9 and J is TRBJ2-2, with 11 bases identical to TRBD2. CDR1 is SGDLS and CDR2 is YYNGEE in the germline V gene. The junction had 7 bases not matched to a gene; V was cut back by 4 bases and J by 5 bases. The CDR3 is 16 amino acids. Here the CDR3 reads CASSPLAGGRTGELFF. For the CDR3, the DNA is TGTGCCAGCAGCCCTTTAGCGGGGGGGCGGACCGGGGAGCTGTTTTTT.

The CDR3 spells CASSLDRGVDTQYF. For the CDR3, the DNA is TGTGCCAGCAGCTTAGACAGGGGGGTGGATACGCAGTATTTT. This rearrangement joins TRBV11-1 to TRBJ2-3; 8 bases are shared with TRBD1. Per the germline V gene, CDR1 is SGHAT and CDR2 is FQDESV (reference sequence). V lost 1 base, J lost 6 bases, and 3 bases stayed unmatched. The CDR3 loop spans 14 amino acids.

This chain joins TRBV6-1 and TRBJ1-1, with D maybe TRBD1 (6 bases). Trimming stripped 7 bases from V and 2 bases from J, with 11 bases between. CDR3 size: 13 residues. Germline V gives CDR1 MNHNS, CDR2 SASEGT. As DNA, the CDR3 is TGTGCCAGCAACTGGGACACAAACACTGAAGCTTTCTTT. Protein product: CASNWDTNTEAFF.

The chain is built from TRBV5-5 and TRBJ2-7, with TRBD1 matching over 7 bases. Trimming removed 3 bases from V and 4 bases from J; junction bases left unmatched: 10. The germline CDR1 and CDR2 sequences are SGHKS and YYEKEE (reference sequence). The CDR3 sequence is 15 residues long. CDR3 sequence: CASSSLPGQRYEQYF. CDR3 DNA sequence: TGTGCCAGCAGCTCGCTACCGGGACAGAGATACGAGCAGTACTTC.

CDR3 nucleotides: TGTGCCAGCAGTTACCAGCGGGGGCTCCAAGAGACCCAGTACTTC. The encoded protein is CASSYQRGLQETQYF. V usage is TRBV6-6 and J usage is TRBJ2-5; TRBD2 aligns across 8 bases. The trim removed 2 bases at V and 1 base at J, leaving 3 bases unmatched. The germline V gene has CDR1 MNHNY and CDR2 SVGAGI (reference sequence). The CDR3 covers 15 residues.